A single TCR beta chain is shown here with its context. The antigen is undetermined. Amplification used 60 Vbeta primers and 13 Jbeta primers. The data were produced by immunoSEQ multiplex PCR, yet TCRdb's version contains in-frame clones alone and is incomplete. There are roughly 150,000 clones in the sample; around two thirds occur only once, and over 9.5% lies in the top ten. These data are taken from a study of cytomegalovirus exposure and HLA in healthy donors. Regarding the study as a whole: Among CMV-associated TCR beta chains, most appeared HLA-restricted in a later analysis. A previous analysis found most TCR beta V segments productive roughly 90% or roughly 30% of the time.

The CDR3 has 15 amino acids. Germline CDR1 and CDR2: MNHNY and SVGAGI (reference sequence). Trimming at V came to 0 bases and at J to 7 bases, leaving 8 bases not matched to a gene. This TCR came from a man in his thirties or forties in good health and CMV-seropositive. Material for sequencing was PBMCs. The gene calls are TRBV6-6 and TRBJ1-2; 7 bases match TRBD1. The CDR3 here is CASSYSFDRDGGYTF. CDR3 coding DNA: TGTGCCAGCAGTTACTCGTTCGACAGGGACGGTGGCTACACCTTC.